The source of this T cell receptor (beta chain) is a study of response to subunit inactivated influenza vaccine. Unmatched junction bases numbered 2, after V lost 3 bases and J lost 3 bases. CDR1 LGHNA and CDR2 YSLEER come from the germline V gene. The CDR3 totals 15 residues. Points on this clonotype: Its antigen is not identified.

Study-level points and caveats: Authors suggested that a seasonal influenza vaccination recruits few new T cells each time.

One entry per CDR3 protein, called by TCRdb with MiXCR from the RT-PCR reads. The sample consists of around 150,000 distinct CDR3 sequences, about a tenth of them appearing once. Source: non-naive T cells sorted from PBMCs, taken about 40 days after vaccination. V usage is TRBV4-3 and J usage is TRBJ2-3, with 11 bases matching TRBD2. The receptor comes from a man aged 50 to 59 who received an inactivated influenza vaccine. Here the CDR3 reads CASSQTSGATDTQYF. The CDR3 DNA is TGCGCCAGCAGCCAGACTAGCGGGGCTACAGATACGCAGTATTTT.